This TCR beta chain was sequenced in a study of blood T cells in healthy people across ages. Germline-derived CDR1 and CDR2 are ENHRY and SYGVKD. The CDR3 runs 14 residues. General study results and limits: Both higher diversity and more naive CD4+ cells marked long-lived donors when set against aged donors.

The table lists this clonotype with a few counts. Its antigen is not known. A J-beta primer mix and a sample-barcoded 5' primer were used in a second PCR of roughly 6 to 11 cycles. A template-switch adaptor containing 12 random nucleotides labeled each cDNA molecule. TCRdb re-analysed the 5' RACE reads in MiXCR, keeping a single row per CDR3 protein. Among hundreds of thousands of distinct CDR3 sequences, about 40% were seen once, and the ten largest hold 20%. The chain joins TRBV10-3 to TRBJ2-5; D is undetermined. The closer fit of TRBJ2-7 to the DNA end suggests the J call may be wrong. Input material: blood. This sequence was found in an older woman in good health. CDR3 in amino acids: CAISEAPETYEQYF. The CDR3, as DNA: TGTGCCATCAGTGAGGCCCCAGAAACCTACGAGCAGTACTTC.